The sequence of this T cell receptor beta chain was determined in a study of monozygotic twins with inflammatory bowel disease (dated by TCRdb to the late 2010s). Regarding the study in general: The full study comprised around 28 monozygotic twin pairs: nine German pairs (four IBD-concordant, five IBD-discordant) and 19 IBD-discordant Danish pairs. Each individual had, on average, about 151 000 unique TCRalpha sequences and 181 000 unique TCRbeta sequences available for analysis. The search for disease-associated traits relied mainly on comparing IBD patients with their genetically identical healthy co-twins within discordant pairs.

Library preparation was by 5' RACE. For each TCR library, 3,000 to 4,000 ng of total RNA was used. For each sample, cDNA synthesis was carried out in eight separate reactions using SMARTScribe reverse transcriptase. Unique molecular identifiers containing a 6-nucleotide sample barcode were introduced through template switching during cDNA synthesis. Two nested PCRs of 16 and 9 cycles amplified the TCRalpha and TCRbeta cDNA, and bead purification followed each PCR. Before amplification, the cDNA was treated with uracil DNA-glycosylase and purified using the QIAquick PCR purification kit. In the second PCR, Illumina TruSeq-compatible adapters and sample-specific barcodes were added. Library quality and concentration were assessed using TapeStation and Qubit, and approximately 5 ng of each library was pooled. The pooled libraries were sequenced with 2 x 100 bp reads and custom sequencing primers on an Illumina HiSeq2500 single-index Rapid Run. Per the source publication's procedure: MiGEC version 1.2.6 was used for UMI-based consensus assembly, which corrected PCR and sequencing errors. MiXCR version 2.1.1 handled V(D)J alignment, clonotype assembly and CDR3 extraction. To normalise gene usage, clonotype sharing and MAIT/NKT TCR abundance, the analysis used the top 1000, 10 000 and 20 000 clonotypes per sample. Diversity was computed as the inverse Simpson index with the vegan R package after downsampling to 27 000 UMIs. Paired Mann-Whitney U tests on discordant twin pairs were used, with Benjamini-Hochberg multiple-testing correction. After TCRdb reprocessed the reads, each CDR3 protein sequence was kept as one row, without DNA. The V and J calls were determined by TCRdb, not by the authors. The sample's records list 300,000 to 450,000 distinct CDR3 sequences. The leading ten clones occupy approximately 2.4% of the sample.

General conclusions and limits of the study: Repertoire similarity did not differ between concordant and discordant twins, which could be due to limited statistical power. The results gave no support for a single strong signal or clonotype linked to IBD. Different T cell subtypes could not be distinguished in the analysis. TCRbeta repertoire diversity, by inverse Simpson index, was decreased in IBD patients compared with their healthy co-twins. Compared with healthy twins, IBD patients had fewer clonotypes in common with other individuals, a difference most pronounced in patients showing signs of disease activity. Because patients were on differing immunosuppressive treatments, the repertoires may have picked up extra background noise and inter-individual variability.

Worth noting for this clonotype: The clone's antigen remains unknown.

Looking up the germline V gene yields CDR1 SGHRS and CDR2 YFSETQ. Measured from the cysteine to the phenylalanine, the CDR3 is 21 residues long. DNA for this receptor is not on file. From each donor, an approximately 2.5 ml peripheral blood sample was collected into PAXgene tubes and stored at -80 degrees C. Total RNA was isolated from whole blood with the PAXgene blood miRNA kit on an automated QIAcube, without T cell sorting. Peripheral blood from monozygotic twin pairs concordant or discordant for inflammatory bowel disease was subjected to deep TCRalpha and TCRbeta repertoire profiling with unique molecular barcoding. For every twin pair, smoking habits were documented, and each individual was categorised as a current, former or never smoker.

The rearrangement combines TRBV5-1 with TRBJ2-3; lacking DNA, the TRBD2 call made by TCRdb goes unchecked. The specimen was blood. This TCR was recovered from a human donor with ulcerative colitis or Crohn's disease, or a healthy co-twin of an affected twin (not recorded which). CDR3 region: CASSHPGTSGGALSSTDTQYF.